This entry lists 15 T cell receptor beta chains sequenced from one sample in a study of shared clonotypes between healthy human individuals. Data came from immunoSEQ multiplex PCR; TCRdb stores just in-frame clones and leaves some out. Counted here are some 500,000 clones, approximately 95% occurring once; the ten biggest clones make up about 0.064%. Specimen: naive CD4+ T cells sorted from blood. Subset here: CD45RA+ positively selected. Every receptor here comes from a woman younger than 45 in good health.

This chain joins TRBV7-3 and TRBJ2-1; either TRBD1 or TRBD2 may fit D (5 bases each). CDR1 is SGHTA, CDR2 FQGTGA, per germline. Trimming cost V 6 bases and J 8 bases, with 11 bases left between them. This CDR3 comprises 12 residues. CDR3 region: CASSMRGDEQFF. CDR3 in DNA: TGTGCCAGCAGTATGAGGGGCGATGAGCAGTTCTTC.

The chain has TRBV18 and TRBJ2-5; the match to TRBD1 covers 9 bases. This CDR3 spans 16 amino acids. Germline trimming cut 0 bases from V and 3 bases from J; bases unmatched to any gene: 5. Germline V gene data show CDR1 as KGHSH and CDR2 as LQKENI. The CDR3 spells CASSPPNRGLEETQYF. In DNA form, the CDR3 reads TGTGCCAGCTCACCACCGAACAGGGGGCTAGAAGAGACCCAGTACTTC.

The chain combines TRBV2 with TRBJ2-7; weak D call: TRBD1 (5 bases). The germline V gene encodes CDR1 SNHLY and CDR2 FYNNEI. This CDR3 spans 13 amino acids. Trimming removed 3 bases from V and 1 base from J, with 7 bases in between. In DNA form, the CDR3 reads TGTGCCAGCAGTGACCCAGGGTCCTACGAGCAGTACTTC. This codes for CASSDPGSYEQYF.

The V call is TRBV4-2, the J call TRBJ1-5; 7 positions match TRBD1. V shed 0 bases, J shed 3 bases, and the junction held 5 bases outside the gene matches. The germline V gene encodes CDR1 LGHNA and CDR2 YNFKEQ. There are 16 residues in the CDR3. The CDR3 DNA reads TGTGCCAGCAGCCAAGATCAGGGGGACATCAATCAGCCCCAGCATTTT. It specifies CASSQDQGDINQPQHF.

The V gene is TRBV2, the J gene TRBJ2-5; D unclear. The DNA end lines up better with TRBJ2-7; the J call may be wrong. Germline values: CDR1 SNHLY, CDR2 FYNNEI. The CDR3 loop spans 14 amino acids. The CDR3 protein is CASRGSSISYEQYF. The CDR3 DNA is TGTGCCAGCAGGGGTTCTAGTATCTCCTACGAGCAGTACTTC.

This chain uses TRBV2 with TRBJ2-5, with 13 bases matching TRBD2. CDR1 and CDR2 (germline): SNHLY, FYNNEI. The V segment lost 6 bases and the J segment 3 bases; nucleotides outside the gene matches: 13. The CDR3 extends over 18 amino acids. CDR3 amino acids: CASRRTGLAGIAKETQYF. The CDR3 region has the DNA TGTGCCAGCAGAAGAACGGGACTAGCGGGAATTGCAAAAGAGACCCAGTACTTC.

This clone appeared once. The rearrangement links TRBV27 to TRBJ1-4; TRBD1 matches 7 bases. In germline, CDR1 is MNHEY, CDR2 SMNVEV (reference sequence). J was trimmed by 6 bases and V by 7 bases; bases with no gene match: 8. CDR3 length: 14 residues. CDR3 sequence: CASTVDRVYEKLFF. The CDR3, as DNA: TGTGCCAGCACTGTCGACAGGGTATATGAAAAACTGTTTTTT.

This chain links TRBV29-1 with TRBJ2-1; D may be TRBD2 (6 bases). Germline CDR1 SQVTM, CDR2 ANQGSEA. This CDR3 has 15 amino acids. Trimming removed 2 bases from V and 4 bases from J, with 15 bases in between. The CDR3 sequence is CSVESAGKQYNEQFF. The CDR3 DNA reads TGCAGCGTTGAATCCGCGGGGAAACAATACAATGAGCAGTTCTTC.

V usage is TRBV6-1 and J usage is TRBJ1-4, with D unresolved. Germline V CDR1 and CDR2: MNHNS, SASEGT. V lost 5 bases to trimming and J lost 4 bases, with 11 bases between them. The CDR3 loop spans 14 amino acids. This CDR3 reads CASSLDGYNEKLFF. The DNA of the CDR3 is TGTGCCAGCAGTTTGGACGGCTATAATGAAAAACTGTTTTTT.

The chain links TRBV6-5 to TRBJ2-3; a possible D gene is TRBD2 (5 bases). This CDR3 spans 14 amino acids. Trimming took off 8 bases at V and 4 bases at J, with 16 bases between the two ends. Germline CDR1 MNHEY, CDR2 SVGAGI. The CDR3 DNA reads as TGTGCCAGCTTAACGGGAAACCGTCCAGATACGCAGTATTTT. Its protein product is CASLTGNRPDTQYF.

This chain connects TRBV27 to TRBJ1-2; 11 bases agree with TRBD1. The CDR3 loop spans 14 amino acids. The germline V gene encodes CDR1 MNHEY and CDR2 SMNVEV (reference sequence). Trimming at V came to 6 bases and at J to 8 bases, leaving 8 bases not matched to a gene. This chain's CDR3 is CASRMDRGPKGYTF. For the CDR3, the DNA is TGTGCCAGCAGAATGGACAGGGGGCCTAAAGGCTACACCTTC.

The chain uses TRBV5-1 and TRBJ2-3, with 10 bases lining up with TRBD1. The CDR3 is made up of 18 amino acids. Germline V gene data show CDR1 as SGHRS and CDR2 as YFSETQ. V gave up 0 bases and J gave up 1 base; unmatched junction bases: 8. DNA of the CDR3: TGCGCCAGCAGCTTGGTGACAGGGGGCGCGGGTGGCACAGATACGCAGTATTTT. The encoded protein is CASSLVTGGAGGTDTQYF. Complete variable domain (other parts from reference TRBV5-1 and TRBJ2-3): KAGVTQTPRYLIKTRGQQVTLSCSPISGHRSVSWYQQTPGQGLQFLFEYFSETQRNKGNFPGRFSGRQFSNSRSEMNVSTLELGDSALYLCASSLVTGGAGGTDTQYFGPGTRLTVL.

This sequence joins TRBV27 and TRBJ2-1; 8 bases fit TRBD1. The CDR3 runs to 15 residues. V dropped 3 bases and J dropped 5; count of bases not matched to a gene: 6. In germline, CDR1 is MNHEY, CDR2 SMNVEV (reference sequence). The CDR3 is CASSLEGTGNNEQFF. The CDR3 region has the DNA TGTGCCAGCAGTTTGGAGGGGACAGGTAACAATGAGCAGTTCTTC.

The J gene is TRBJ2-2, the V gene TRBV6-1; 8 bases agree with TRBD2. There are 15 residues in the CDR3. CDR1 is MNHNS and CDR2 is SASEGT in the germline V gene. The junction had 3 bases not matched to a gene; V was cut back by 6 bases and J by 0 bases. The DNA of the CDR3 is TGTGCCAGCAGCCAACTAGCGGCGAACACCGGGGAGCTGTTTTTT. This encodes CASSQLAANTGELFF.

The CDR3 nucleotides read TGTGCCAGCAGCATCTCCGGGACGACGAACACCGGGGAGCTGTTTTTT. Translated: CASSISGTTNTGELFF. This sequence joins TRBV7-2 and TRBJ2-2; D may correspond to TRBD1 or TRBD2 (5 bases each). Per the germline V gene, CDR1 is SGHTA and CDR2 is FQGNSA. The V end lost 5 bases, the J end lost 0 bases, and 13 bases lay between the germline ends. The CDR3 runs 16 residues.